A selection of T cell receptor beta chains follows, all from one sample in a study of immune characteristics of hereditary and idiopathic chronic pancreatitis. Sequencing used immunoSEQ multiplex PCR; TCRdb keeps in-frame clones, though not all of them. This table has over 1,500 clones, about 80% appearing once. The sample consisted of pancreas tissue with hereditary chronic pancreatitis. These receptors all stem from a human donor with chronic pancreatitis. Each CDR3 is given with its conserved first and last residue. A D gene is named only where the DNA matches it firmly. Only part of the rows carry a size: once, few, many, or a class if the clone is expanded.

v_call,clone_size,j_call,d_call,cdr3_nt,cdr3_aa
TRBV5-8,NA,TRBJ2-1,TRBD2,TGTGCCAGCAGCTTGGGCGGGGGGCGGGATGAGCAGTTCTTC,CASSLGGGRDEQFF
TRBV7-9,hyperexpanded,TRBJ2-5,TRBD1,TGTGCCAGCAGCGCGAGTCGGACAGGGGGCGAGACCCAGTACTTC,CASSASRTGGETQYF
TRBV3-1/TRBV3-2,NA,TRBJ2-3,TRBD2,TGTGCCAGCAGCCACAACATTCAGCGGGAGTTGCAGTATTTT,CASSHNIQRELQYF
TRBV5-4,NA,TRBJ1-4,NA,TGTGCCAGCAGAGGGCCTGGGGGTGAAAAACTGTTTTTT,CASRGPGGEKLFF
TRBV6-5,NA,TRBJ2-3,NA,TGTGCCAGCAGTTACGATCTAGTAAGGGCAGATACGCAGTATTTT,CASSYDLVRADTQYF
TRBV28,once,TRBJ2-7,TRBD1,TGTGCCAGCAGTTTAACTTTTGGGACAGTGGGATCCTACGAGCAGTACTTC,CASSLTFGTVGSYEQYF
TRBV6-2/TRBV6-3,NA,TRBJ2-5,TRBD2,TGTGCCAGCAGTGGGACTAACCATCGGGAGACCCAGTACTTC,CASSGTNHRETQYF
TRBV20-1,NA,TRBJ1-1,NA,TGCAGTGCTAGGGCGATTGAGGCTTTCTTT,CSARAIEAFF
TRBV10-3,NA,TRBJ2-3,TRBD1,TGTGCCATCAGTGAGTCAGAAGGGACAGCGCAGTATTTT,CAISESEGTAQYF
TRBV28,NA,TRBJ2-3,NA,TGTGCCAGCAGACTAGCTCCAAGCAGAGATACGCAGTATTTT,CASRLAPSRDTQYF
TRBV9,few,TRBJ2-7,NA,TGTGCCAGCAGCGTAGGGAGCGTCTCCTACGAGCAGTACTTC,CASSVGSVSYEQYF
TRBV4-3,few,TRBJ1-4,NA,TGCGCCAGCAGCCAAGATACCAGCTCTAATGAAAAACTGTTTTTT,CASSQDTSSNEKLFF
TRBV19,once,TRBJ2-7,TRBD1,TGTGCCAGTCTCCACAGGGGCGAGCAGTACTTC,CASLHRGEQYF
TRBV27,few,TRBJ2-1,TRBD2,TGTGCCAGCAGAGTGGCGGGGGGGTACAATGAGCAGTTCTTC,CASRVAGGYNEQFF
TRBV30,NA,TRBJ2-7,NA,TGTGCCTGGAGTGTGGGCCTCCGGGGCGAGCAGTGCTTC,CAWSVGLRGEQCF
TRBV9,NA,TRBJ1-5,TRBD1,TGTGCCAGCAGTGCCGGGACAGGGGGCTCCCTAAATCAGCCCCAGCATTTT,CASSAGTGGSLNQPQHF
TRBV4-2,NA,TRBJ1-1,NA,TGTGCCAGCAGCCAAGCACAAGAGGTTCCTTTCTTT,CASSQAQEVPFF
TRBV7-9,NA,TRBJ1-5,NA,TGTGCCAGCAGCGGAGGCCCTAATCAGCCCCAGCATTTT,CASSGGPNQPQHF
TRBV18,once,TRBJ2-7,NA,TGTGCCAGCTCACCACGCGGGGACGAGCAGTACTTC,CASSPRGDEQYF
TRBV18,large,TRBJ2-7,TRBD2,TGTGCCAGCTCACCACGCGGGAGGGCCTACGAGCAGTACTTC,CASSPRGRAYEQYF
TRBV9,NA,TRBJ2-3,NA,TGTGCCAGCAGCGAAACAGGGTTCACAGATACGCAGTATTTT,CASSETGFTDTQYF
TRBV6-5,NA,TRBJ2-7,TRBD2,TGTGCCAGCGCGCCGGGAGGGGGAGGTTACGAGCAGTACTTC,CASAPGGGGYEQYF
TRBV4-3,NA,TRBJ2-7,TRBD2,TGCGCCAGCAGCGAACATAGCGGGGGTCCCTACGAGCAGTACTTC,CASSEHSGGPYEQYF
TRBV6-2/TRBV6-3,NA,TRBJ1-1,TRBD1,TGTGCCAGCAGCAGGGGGGACACCACCTCGAACACTGAAGCTTTCTTT,CASSRGDTTSNTEAFF
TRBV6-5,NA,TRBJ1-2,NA,TGTGCCAGCAGGACAAACTATGGCTACACCTTC,CASRTNYGYTF
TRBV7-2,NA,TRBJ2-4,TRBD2,TGTGCCAGCAGCTCGTTGACTAGCGGGGGGGCTCTTGCCAAAAACATTCAGTACTTC,CASSSLTSGGALAKNIQYF
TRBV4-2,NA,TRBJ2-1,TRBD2,TGTGCCAGCAGCCTTCTAGCGGAGGAGCAGTTCTTC,CASSLLAEEQFF
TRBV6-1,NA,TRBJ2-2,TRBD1,TGTGCCAGCAGTGTTCCCGGGACAGGAGACACCGGGGAGCTGTTTTTT,CASSVPGTGDTGELFF
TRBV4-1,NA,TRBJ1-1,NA,TGCGCCAGCAGCCAGGAGATATCGACTGAAGCTTTCTTT,CASSQEISTEAFF
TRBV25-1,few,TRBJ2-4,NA,TGTGCCAGCAGTGAAGAGACAGACAAAAACATTCAGTACTTC,CASSEETDKNIQYF
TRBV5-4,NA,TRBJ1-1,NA,TGTGCCAGCAGATACGGACGACAGGCTGAAGCTTTCTTT,CASRYGRQAEAFF